These T cell receptor beta chains were read from a single sample in a study. TCRdb re-called the 5' RACE reads through MiXCR, storing one row per CDR3 protein. The sample holds some 62,000 distinct CDR3 sequences; more than 25% are singletons and the top ten take 2.3%. The specimen sequenced was tumor-infiltrating naive CD4+ T cells sorted from the breast tumor. Receptors were obtained from a female donor with breast cancer. The CDR3 runs from the conserved cysteine through the conserved F or W. The D gene is left open where the match is weak. Rows give clone size only sometimes, using once, few, many, or a class for an expanded clone.

V gene	D gene	clone size	J gene	CDR3 protein	CDR3 DNA
TRBV28	TRBD2	.	TRBJ2-3	CASSRAGNLDTQYF	TGTGCCAGCAGCCGAGCGGGAAATTTGGATACGCAGTATTTT
TRBV5-1	.	.	TRBJ1-5	CAGSWLSNQPQHF	TGCGCCGGCAGCTGGCTCAGCAATCAGCCCCAGCATTTT
TRBV7-2	.	.	TRBJ2-1	CASTIRGGAYNEQFF	TGTGCCAGCACCATACGAGGAGGAGCCTACAATGAGCAGTTCTTC
TRBV5-1	TRBD2	.	TRBJ2-3	CASSSGRNTDTQYF	TGCGCCAGCTCTAGCGGGCGGAACACAGATACGCAGTATTTT
TRBV19	TRBD1	few	TRBJ2-7	CASSNRDRDGYEQYF	TGTGCCAGTAGTAACCGGGACAGGGACGGCTACGAGCAGTACTTC
TRBV20-1	.	.	TRBJ2-7	CSAGQAGRSYEQYF	TGCAGTGCAGGGCAAGCAGGCCGCTCCTACGAGCAGTACTTC
TRBV4-2	TRBD2	.	TRBJ2-5	CASSQDEVRGILETQYF	TGTGCCAGCAGCCAAGATGAAGTGCGGGGGATATTGGAGACCCAGTACTTC
TRBV2	TRBD1	.	TRBJ1-1	CASSRDRVEEAFF	TGTGCCAGCAGCCGGGACAGGGTAGAGGAAGCTTTCTTT
TRBV5-1	TRBD2	.	TRBJ2-5	CASGLALAGGQETQYF	TGCGCCAGCGGCTTGGCGCTGGCGGGAGGCCAAGAGACCCAGTACTTC
TRBV24-1	.	.	TRBJ2-1	CATSDPALNEQFF	TGTGCCACCAGTGACCCAGCATTGAATGAGCAGTTCTTC
TRBV25-1	.	.	TRBJ2-3	CASSGRDTDTQYF	TGTGCCAGCAGTGGCAGGGATACAGATACGCAGTATTTT
TRBV11-2	.	many	TRBJ1-2	CASSGIRGRMNGYTF	TGTGCCAGCAGCGGGATCAGGGGCAGGATGAACGGCTACACCTTC
TRBV29-1	.	.	TRBJ2-7	CSAGRGGQSYEQYF	TGCAGCGCCGGTAGAGGGGGGCAATCCTACGAGCAGTACTTC
TRBV30	.	few	TRBJ1-1	CAWTRWGGEAFF	TGTGCCTGGACCCGGTGGGGGGGTGAAGCTTTCTTT
TRBV7-9	TRBD1	few	TRBJ1-1	CASSFPGGNTEAFF	TGTGCCAGCAGCTTTCCAGGGGGGAACACTGAAGCTTTCTTT
TRBV6-1	.	.	TRBJ2-5	CASMQQGQETQYF	TGTGCCAGCATGCAGCAGGGACAAGAGACCCAGTACTTC
TRBV5-1	.	few	TRBJ1-4	CASSLSLGATNEKLFF	TGCGCCAGCAGCTTGTCTCTGGGGGCAACTAATGAAAAACTGTTTTTT
TRBV7-9	.	.	TRBJ1-3	CASSLGGGNTIYF	TGTGCCAGCAGCTTAGGCGGAGGAAACACCATATATTTT
TRBV5-1	.	.	TRBJ1-4	CASRRSGQGTSNEKLFF	TGCGCCAGCAGACGATCAGGACAAGGCACGTCTAATGAAAAACTGTTTTTT
TRBV5-1	TRBD1	.	TRBJ2-7	CASSLGDSNPSSYEQYF	TGCGCCAGCAGCTTGGGGGACAGCAATCCTAGCTCCTACGAGCAGTACTTC
TRBV2	.	.	TRBJ2-5	CASSWTKGTQYF	TGTGCCAGCAGTTGGACAAAAGGGACCCAGTACTTC
TRBV29-1	TRBD2	.	TRBJ2-1	CSGQAAGGQNNEQFF	TGCAGCGGCCAGGCAGCGGGGGGGCAGAACAATGAGCAGTTCTTC
TRBV7-2	.	few	TRBJ1-4	CASSRRTVEKLFF	TGTGCCAGCAGCCGGCGGACGGTTGAAAAACTGTTTTTT
TRBV7-2	.	.	TRBJ2-1	CASSLAVAYNGQFF	TGTGCCAGCAGCTTAGCGGTAGCTTACAATGGGCAGTTCTTC
TRBV6-2/TRBV6-3	.	few	TRBJ2-2	CASTERQGGTGELFF	TGTGCCAGCACCGAAAGACAGGGAGGGACCGGGGAGCTGTTTTTT
TRBV12-3/TRBV12-4	.	few	TRBJ2-7	CASSLSHSSYEQYF	TGTGCCAGCAGTTTGTCGCACAGCTCCTACGAGCAGTACTTC
TRBV2	.	.	TRBJ2-4	CTSSEELAKNIQYF	TGTACCAGCAGTGAAGAATTAGCCAAAAACATTCAGTACTTC
TRBV12-3/TRBV12-4	.	.	TRBJ1-1	CASSKDRNTEAFF	TGTGCCAGCAGCAAAGACAGGAACACTGAAGCTTTCTTT
TRBV20-1	TRBD2	many	TRBJ2-3	CSAPPAGGRTDTQYF	TGCAGTGCCCCACCAGCGGGGGGCCGCACAGATACGCAGTATTTT
TRBV29-1	.	.	TRBJ2-7	CSVVGLVSGPYEQYF	TGCAGCGTTGTGGGGCTTGTGAGCGGACCCTACGAGCAGTACTTC
TRBV12-3/TRBV12-4	.	few	TRBJ2-5	CASSLMVAEETQYF	TGTGCCAGCAGTTTAATGGTAGCCGAAGAGACCCAGTACTTC
TRBV5-1	.	few	TRBJ2-3	CASSLHRTDTQYF	TGCGCCAGCAGCTTGCACCGCACAGATACGCAGTATTTT
TRBV28	TRBD1	.	TRBJ2-2	CASIGTGRRTGELFF	TGTGCCAGCATCGGGACAGGGAGACGAACCGGGGAGCTGTTTTTT
TRBV6-2/TRBV6-3	.	few	TRBJ2-6	CASSNPGSSGANVLTF	TGTGCCAGCAGTAACCCCGGAAGCTCTGGGGCCAACGTCCTGACTTTC
TRBV29-1	.	.	TRBJ2-7	CSVMKTGTYEQYF	TGCAGCGTCATGAAAACAGGGACCTACGAGCAGTACTTC
TRBV4-1	.	.	TRBJ1-2	CASSQVAQGSYTF	TGCGCCAGCAGCCAAGTGGCGCAAGGTAGCTACACCTTC
TRBV6-5	TRBD2	.	TRBJ2-1	CAGSYTSGRFDEQFF	TGTGCCGGCAGTTATACAAGCGGGAGGTTCGATGAGCAGTTCTTC